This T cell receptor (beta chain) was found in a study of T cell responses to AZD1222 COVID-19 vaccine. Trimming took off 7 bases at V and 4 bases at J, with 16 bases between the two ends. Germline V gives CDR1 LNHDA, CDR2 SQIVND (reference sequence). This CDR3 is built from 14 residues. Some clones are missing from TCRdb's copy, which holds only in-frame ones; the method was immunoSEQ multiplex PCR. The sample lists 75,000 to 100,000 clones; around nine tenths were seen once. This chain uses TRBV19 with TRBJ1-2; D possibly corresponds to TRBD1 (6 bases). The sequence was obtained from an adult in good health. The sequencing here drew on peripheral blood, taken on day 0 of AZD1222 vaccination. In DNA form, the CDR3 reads TGTGCCAGTACCGCCGGGGGGGGCCGCTATGGCTACACCTTC. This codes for CASTAGGGRYGYTF.